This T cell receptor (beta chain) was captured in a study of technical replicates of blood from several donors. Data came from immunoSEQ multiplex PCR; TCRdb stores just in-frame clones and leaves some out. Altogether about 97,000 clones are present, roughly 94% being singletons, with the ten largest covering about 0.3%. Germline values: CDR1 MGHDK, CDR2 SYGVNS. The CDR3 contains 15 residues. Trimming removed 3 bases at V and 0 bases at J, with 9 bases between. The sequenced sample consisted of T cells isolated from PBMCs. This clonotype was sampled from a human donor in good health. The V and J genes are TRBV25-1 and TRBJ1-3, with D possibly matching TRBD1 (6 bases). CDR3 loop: CASSDQTGSGNTIYF. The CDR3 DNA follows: TGTGCCAGCAGTGACCAGACAGGCTCTGGAAACACCATATATTTT.